Each of the 30 T cell receptor beta chains below was sequenced from the same sample in a study of T cells in Graves' hyperthyroidism and ophthalmopathy. RNA transcripts gave rise to amplified TCR beta CDR3 regions. HTBI primers were used for first-round RT-PCR of the TCR CDR3. In TCRdb, the multiplex PCR reads were re-called with MiXCR into one record per CDR3 protein. The sample has about 600,000 distinct CDR3 sequences, 14% seen once; the top ten hold roughly an eighth. The source material was blood. The source of these receptors is a woman aged 50 to 65 with Graves' ophthalmopathy.

The gene calls are TRBV28 and TRBJ2-7; possibly TRBD1 for D (6 bases). Germline V gene data show CDR1 as MDHEN and CDR2 as SYDVKM. V was shortened by 8 bases and J by 0 bases, with 20 bases between the two germline ends. This CDR3 spans 16 amino acids. The CDR3 DNA reads TGTGCCAGCGGTTCAGGGACATCTAAGCTCTCCTACGAGCAGTACTTC. It encodes CASGSGTSKLSYEQYF.

This clonotype was picked up many times. The rearrangement links TRBV7-2 to TRBJ1-3; TRBD1 aligns across 10 bases. V was pared by 5 bases and J by 2 bases, with 6 bases of the junction left unmatched. Germline CDR1 is SGHTA and CDR2 is FQGNSA. The CDR3 has 16 residues. In DNA form, the CDR3 reads TGTGCCAGCAGCCCGGGACAGGGGCTCCCTGGAAACACCATATATTTT. As protein: CASSPGQGLPGNTIYF.

This sequence joins TRBV5-1 and TRBJ2-2; 14 positions agree with TRBD2. Germline lookup yields CDR1 SGHRS and CDR2 YFSETQ. The CDR3 contains 16 residues. Unmatched junction bases numbered 5, after V lost 3 bases and J lost 7 bases. The CDR3 nucleotides read TGCGCCAGCAGCTCGGGACTAGCGGGAGTAATCGGGGAGCTGTTTTTT. Its protein is CASSSGLAGVIGELFF.

This chain links TRBV3-1 with TRBJ2-6; D tentatively reads TRBD1 or TRBD2 (6 bases each). There are 21 residues in the CDR3. Germline V gene lookup returns CDR1 LGHDT and CDR2 YNNKEL (reference sequence). V lost 0 bases to trimming and J lost 0 bases, with 21 bases between them. The CDR3 reads CASSQDLTRGPYISGANVLTF. The CDR3 DNA reads as TGTGCCAGCAGCCAAGACTTAACCCGGGGGCCATACATCTCTGGGGCCAACGTCCTGACTTTC.

This clonotype occurred many times. This chain links TRBV18 with TRBJ1-5, with TRBD1 identical over 7 bases. Germline CDR1 is KGHSH and CDR2 is LQKENI. The CDR3 runs to 16 residues. V shed 3 bases, J shed 1 base, and the junction held 6 bases outside the gene matches. The CDR3 here is CASSPRTGLSNQPQHF. CDR3 in DNA: TGTGCCAGCTCACCTCGGACAGGTTTAAGCAATCAGCCCCAGCATTTT.

This clonotype was recorded many times. The rearrangement uses TRBV7-9 and TRBJ2-1; weak D call: TRBD2 (6 bases). This CDR3 comprises 18 residues. CDR1 is SEHNR, CDR2 FQNEAQ, per germline (reference sequence). Trimming took 4 bases from V and 0 from J, leaving 19 bases between them. The CDR3 loop is CASSSLYRDSSSYNEQFF. The CDR3 coding sequence is TGTGCCAGCAGCTCTTTGTACCGGGACTCCAGCTCCTACAATGAGCAGTTCTTC.

This clonotype has just a few counts. This chain's CDR3 is CASSGRYLGGYTF. CDR3 in DNA: TGTGCCAGCAGCGGCAGATACTTGGGGGGCTACACCTTC. The rearrangement uses TRBV28 and TRBJ1-2; D remains ambiguous. CDR1 is MDHEN, CDR2 SYDVKM, per germline. The CDR3 loop spans 13 amino acids. V lost 6 bases and J lost 8, with 16 bases in between.

This clonotype was counted ten times or more. The chain carries TRBV27 and TRBJ2-7, with 7 bases identical to TRBD2. Germline CDR1 and CDR2: MNHEY and SMNVEV (reference sequence). The CDR3 is made up of 17 amino acids. V lost 6 bases to trimming and J lost 6 bases; unmatched junction nucleotides: 20. This chain's CDR3 is CASSRKMWEAGPTEQYF. In nucleotides, the CDR3 is TGTGCCAGCAGCAGAAAAATGTGGGAAGCGGGACCGACCGAGCAGTACTTC.

This clonotype occurred many times. V usage is TRBV30 and J usage is TRBJ1-5; no clear D. V was shortened by 1 base and J by 0 bases, with 4 bases between the two germline ends. Germline CDR1 is GTSNPN and CDR2 is SVGIG (reference sequence). This CDR3 is built from 13 residues. The CDR3 spells CAWSDGSNQPQHF. The CDR3 DNA is TGTGCCTGGAGTGACGGTAGCAATCAGCCCCAGCATTTT.

This clonotype was recorded a few times. The chain couples TRBV6-2 or TRBV6-3 to TRBJ2-3, with TRBD2 matching over 10 bases. The V and J ends lost 4 bases and 6 bases, in that order; junction bases with no gene match: 10. Germline CDR1 and CDR2: MNHEY and SVGEGT. The CDR3 consists of 16 residues. The CDR3 loop reads CASSSPTSGVLDTQYF. The CDR3 region has the DNA TGTGCCAGCAGTTCACCTACTAGCGGGGTCTTGGATACGCAGTATTTT.

For this clonotype: Since the CDR3 does not end with the conserved phenylalanine or tryptophan, this likely comes from a read error. The gene calls are TRBV29-1 and TRBJ1-1; 9 bases align to TRBD1. From germline, CDR1 is SQVTM and CDR2 ANQGSEA. The CDR3 has 13 residues. The ends lost 6 bases at V and 2 bases at J; junction bases unmatched: 4. The CDR3 DNA is TGCAGCGTACTGGACAGGGGTAACACTGAAGCTTTCTTA. Residues: CSVLDRGNTEAFL.

This clonotype has a count of ten or more. The J gene is TRBJ2-5, the V gene TRBV20-1; 11 positions match TRBD2. Germline assignment: CDR1 DFQATT and CDR2 SNEGSKA (reference sequence). J lost 4 bases, V lost 0 bases, and 13 bases had no gene match. This CDR3 region has 18 residues. CDR3 DNA sequence: TGCAGTGCTAGAGATCGCGAAACTAGCGGGAGTTGGAGAGAGACCCAGTACTTC. This gives the protein CSARDRETSGSWRETQYF.

This clonotype showed up just a few times. The chain links TRBV27 to TRBJ2-6; D not resolved. The CDR3 runs 15 residues. Looked up from germline, CDR1 is MNHEY and CDR2 is SMNVEV (reference sequence). V lost 1 base to trimming and J lost 2 bases, with 6 bases between them. The CDR3 DNA reads TGTGCCAGCAGTTTATTCCGGGCTGGGGCCAACGTCCTGACTTTC. The encoded protein is CASSLFRAGANVLTF. Looking up the rest from reference TRBV27 and TRBJ2-6 gives the full variable domain: EAQVTQNPRYLITVTGKKLTVTCSQNMNHEYMSWYRQDPGLGLRQIYYSMNVEVTDKGDVPEGYKVSRKEKRNFPLILESPSPNQTSLYFCASSLFRAGANVLTFGAGSRLTVL.

This clonotype was observed a few times. DNA of the CDR3: TGTGCCAGTACCCAAAGACACGGCTGGGGATCACCCCTCCACTTT. Residues: CASTQRHGWGSPLHF. V and J are TRBV19 and TRBJ1-6, with D uncertain. Deletions cut 7 bases from V and 10 bases from J, with 20 bases between. This CDR3 has 15 amino acids. The germline V gene encodes CDR1 LNHDA and CDR2 SQIVND (reference sequence).

The chain links TRBV4-1 to TRBJ2-7; weak D call: TRBD2 (6 bases). This CDR3 is built from 17 residues. Germline lookup yields CDR1 MGHRA and CDR2 YSYEKL. Trimming cost V 4 bases and J 0 bases, with 19 bases left between them. As DNA, the CDR3 is TGCGCCAGCAGCCGAATTGGGGGGAAAGTAAGCTCCTACGAGCAGTACTTC. Translation gives CASSRIGGKVSSYEQYF.

The rearrangement links TRBV12-3 or TRBV12-4 to TRBJ1-5; D remains ambiguous. The germline V and J ends were trimmed by 6 bases and 9 bases, with 12 bases remaining between them. This CDR3 region has 12 residues. The DNA for the CDR3 is TGTGCCAGCAGATCCTCGGTGGGGCCCCAGCATTTT. This translates into CASRSSVGPQHF.

Ten or more counts support this clonotype. The chain carries TRBV19 and TRBJ2-1; 12 bases map to TRBD2. The germline gives CDR1 LNHDA, CDR2 SQIVND (reference sequence). There are 16 residues in the CDR3. V lost 7 bases, J lost 4 bases, and 8 bases stayed unmatched. The CDR3 sequence is CASTLRTSGTYNEQFF. DNA for the CDR3: TGTGCCAGTACCCTTAGGACTAGCGGGACGTACAATGAGCAGTTCTTC. Filled out from reference TRBV19 and TRBJ2-1, the complete variable domain reads DGGITQSPKYLFRKEGQNVTLSCEQNLNHDAMYWYRQDPGQGLRLIYYSQIVNDFQKGDIAEGYSVSREKKESFPLTVTSAQKNPTAFYLCASTLRTSGTYNEQFFGPGTRLTVL.

This clonotype came up many times. The chain couples TRBV20-1 to TRBJ1-1; 12 nucleotides line up with TRBD1. Trimming took 5 bases from V and 5 from J; bases not matched to a gene: 15. The V gene's germline CDR1 is DFQATT and CDR2 SNEGSKA (reference sequence). This CDR3 comprises 17 residues. CDR3 protein: CSASPRDRGREWTEAFF. The CDR3 DNA is TGCAGTGCTTCACCCCGGGACAGGGGGCGCGAGTGGACTGAAGCTTTCTTT.

In its sample, this clonotype was seen many times. The V call is TRBV12-3 or TRBV12-4, the J call TRBJ2-3; 7 bases match TRBD1. The CDR3 contains 14 residues. J gave up 6 bases and V 8 bases, and 11 bases lay outside the gene matches. The CDR3: CASGDTGAGDTQYF. The CDR3 nucleotides are TGTGCCAGCGGGGATACAGGGGCGGGTGATACGCAGTATTTT.

This clonotype was detected ten times or more. This chain links TRBV11-2 with TRBJ2-7; D uncertain. The germline CDR1 and CDR2 sequences are SGHAT and FQNNGV. The CDR3 sequence is 16 residues long. V lost 0 bases and J 4 bases, leaving 16 bases between the germline ends. CDR3 region: CASSLDLANTLYEQYF. The CDR3 nucleotides are TGTGCCAGCAGCTTAGATTTAGCAAATACCCTATACGAGCAGTACTTC.

The chain combines TRBV24-1 with TRBJ2-2; D is unresolved. Germline V CDR1 and CDR2: KGHDR, SFDVKD. The CDR3 contains 17 residues. Trimming removed 0 bases at V and 6 bases at J, with 16 bases between. The CDR3 spells CATSDLPFSDVPGELFF. The CDR3, as DNA: TGTGCCACCAGTGATTTGCCCTTTTCCGACGTTCCCGGGGAGCTGTTTTTT.

At least ten counts were recorded for this clonotype. CDR3 coding DNA: TGTGCCAGCAGTTACCCCGGACAGGGTAGAATAAACACCGGGGAGCTGTTTTTT. This gives the protein CASSYPGQGRINTGELFF. The chain carries TRBV6-5 and TRBJ2-2, with 8 bases fitting TRBD1. The CDR3 length is 18 residues. The V gene's germline CDR1 is MNHEY and CDR2 SVGAGI. The junction had 10 bases not matched to a gene; V was cut back by 2 bases and J by 2 bases.

This clonotype has only a few counts. The chain joins TRBV19 to TRBJ2-1, with TRBD2 matching over 10 bases. Trimming took 7 bases from V and 5 from J; bases not matched to a gene: 11. Germline CDR1 and CDR2: LNHDA and SQIVND (reference sequence). This CDR3 is built from 16 residues. CDR3 sequence reads: CASTRLAGNADNEQFF. CDR3 sequence (DNA): TGTGCCAGTACTCGACTAGCGGGCAATGCCGACAATGAGCAGTTCTTC. Supplemented by reference TRBV19 and TRBJ2-1, the full variable domain reads DGGITQSPKYLFRKEGQNVTLSCEQNLNHDAMYWYRQDPGQGLRLIYYSQIVNDFQKGDIAEGYSVSREKKESFPLTVTSAQKNPTAFYLCASTRLAGNADNEQFFGPGTRLTVL.

V and J are TRBV5-1 and TRBJ2-1; tentative D call: TRBD2 (7 bases). CDR3 size: 15 residues. Looked up from germline, CDR1 is SGHRS and CDR2 is YFSETQ. V lost 6 bases to trimming and J lost 0 bases, with 13 bases between them. Here the CDR3 reads CASKGGTSSYNEQFF. The CDR3 DNA sequence: TGCGCCAGCAAGGGGGGGACGAGCTCCTACAATGAGCAGTTCTTC.

The rearrangement links TRBV28 to TRBJ1-6; TRBD1 might be the D (5 bases). The length of the CDR3 is 15 residues. Trimming removed 2 bases from V and 7 bases from J, with 12 bases in between. Germline values: CDR1 MDHEN, CDR2 SYDVKM. The CDR3 loop reads CASSLGPGWNSPLHF. CDR3 in DNA: TGTGCCAGCAGTTTAGGTCCAGGGTGGAATTCACCCCTCCACTTT.

This clonotype was counted many times. The chain employs TRBV19 and TRBJ1-2, with 8 nucleotides matching TRBD1. Germline V lookup: CDR1 LNHDA, CDR2 SQIVND (reference sequence). This CDR3 is 16 amino acids long. Trimming took 3 bases from V and 4 from J; bases not matched to a gene: 10. The CDR3 nucleotides read TGTGCCAGTAGTATTGCAGGGGGCATCATTAGCTATGGCTACACCTTC. This encodes CASSIAGGIISYGYTF. Full variable domain (missing parts from reference TRBV19 and TRBJ1-2): DGGITQSPKYLFRKEGQNVTLSCEQNLNHDAMYWYRQDPGQGLRLIYYSQIVNDFQKGDIAEGYSVSREKKESFPLTVTSAQKNPTAFYLCASSIAGGIISYGYTFGSGTRLTVV.

V gene TRBV12-3 or TRBV12-4 combines with J gene TRBJ1-5; D not certain. Trimming removed 4 bases at V and 5 bases at J, with 15 bases between. This CDR3 contains 15 residues. The CDR3 sequence is CASSSGIGRYQPQHF. As DNA, the CDR3 is TGTGCCAGCAGTTCCGGGATAGGCAGGTATCAGCCCCAGCATTTT.

The chain uses TRBV15 and TRBJ1-4; TRBD1 aligns across 8 bases. The trim removed 0 bases at V and 10 bases at J, leaving 13 bases unmatched. The CDR3 totals 17 residues. Per the germline V gene, CDR1 is LNHNV and CDR2 is YYDKDF (reference sequence). The CDR3 reads CATSRDPPAGGWGKLFF. The DNA for the CDR3 is TGTGCCACCAGCAGAGATCCACCAGCAGGGGGCTGGGGAAAACTGTTTTTT. Full variable domain (rest looked up from reference TRBV15 and TRBJ1-4): DAMVIQNPRYQVTQFGKPVTLSCSQTLNHNVMYWYQQKSSQAPKLLFHYYDKDFNNEADTPDNFQSRRPNTSFCFLDIRSPGLGDTAMYLCATSRDPPAGGWGKLFFGSGTQLSVL.

This clonotype was recorded at least ten times. This rearrangement joins TRBV28 to TRBJ2-1, with D perhaps being TRBD1 or TRBD2 (5 bases each). V lost 6 bases and J lost 6, with 15 bases in between. The CDR3 loop spans 14 amino acids. CDR1 is MDHEN and CDR2 is SYDVKM in the germline V gene. The DNA of the CDR3 is TGTGCCAGCAGCCCCACCGGGACCATCAATGAGCAGTTCTTC. Its translation: CASSPTGTINEQFF.

CDR3 loop: CASSLGQGSDEQYF. The DNA of the CDR3 is TGTGCCAGCAGTTTAGGGCAGGGGTCCGACGAGCAGTACTTC. The chain uses TRBV28 and TRBJ2-7; D is perhaps TRBD1 (6 bases). The germline V and J ends were trimmed by 2 bases and 5 bases, with 13 bases remaining between them. Germline V gives CDR1 MDHEN, CDR2 SYDVKM. There are 14 residues in the CDR3.